One sample yielded the 32 T cell receptor beta chains listed below, sequenced in a study of T-cell memory formation after mild COVID-19. MiXCR, applied by TCRdb to the 5' RACE reads, yields one record per CDR3 protein. Of just over 60,000 distinct CDR3 sequences detected, less than 9.5% appear once; the ten largest clones hold around 1.2%. The source material was PBMCs or a T cell subset sorted from them (not recorded which). The receptors derive from a man between 18 and 35 years old who had mild COVID-19 (a few samples of this study predate the infection). Cell type and time point are not known.

This clonotype was seen ten or more times. The CDR3 sequence is CAISESTLETQYF. The DNA for the CDR3 is TGTGCCATCAGTGAGTCGACTCTCGAGACCCAGTACTTC. The chain links TRBV10-3 to TRBJ2-5; D unresolved. The CDR3 is 13 amino acids. V was shortened by 0 bases and J by 5 bases, with 7 bases between the two germline ends. CDR1 is ENHRY and CDR2 is SYGVKD in the germline V gene.

This clonotype was observed a few times. This sequence joins TRBV6-1 and TRBJ1-5; unclear D gene. V lost 4 bases and J lost 1, with 2 bases in between. CDR1 and CDR2 from the germline V gene are MNHNS and SASEGT. The CDR3 spans 12 residues. The CDR3 DNA sequence: TGTGCCAGCAGTGCGAGCAATCAGCCCCAGCATTTT. This translates into CASSASNQPQHF.

V and J are TRBV5-5 and TRBJ2-1; 8 nucleotides agree with TRBD1. The CDR3 consists of 15 residues. CDR1 and CDR2 from the germline V gene are SGHKS and YYEKEE (reference sequence). The J segment lost 3 bases and the V segment lost 4 bases, leaving 6 bases of the junction unmatched. The CDR3 region is CASSQEDRGYNEQFF. CDR3 sequence (DNA): TGTGCCAGCAGCCAGGAAGACAGGGGCTACAATGAGCAGTTCTTC.

This clonotype was counted a few times. V is TRBV7-2 and J is TRBJ1-1; D is uncertain. The V end was cut by 8 bases, the J end by 3 bases, with 13 bases between. The germline gives CDR1 SGHTA, CDR2 FQGNSA. The CDR3 covers 13 residues. The CDR3 DNA reads as TGTGCCAGCCGGCGGCAGGTAGACACTGAAGCTTTCTTT. This sequence encodes CASRRQVDTEAFF.

This clonotype was observed a few times. The J gene is TRBJ1-2, the V gene TRBV12-3 or TRBV12-4; the D gene is possibly TRBD1 (6 bases). The germline V and J ends were trimmed by 5 bases and 8 bases, with 18 bases remaining between them. This CDR3 has 14 residues. In nucleotides, the CDR3 is TGTGCCAGCAGTGGAACAGGGAAAGGATGGGGCTACACCTTC. This sequence encodes CASSGTGKGWGYTF.

This clonotype appeared a few times. The chain carries TRBV9 and TRBJ1-2; TRBD1 matches 11 bases. CDR1 is SGDLS and CDR2 is YYNGEE in the germline V gene. J lost 2 bases, V lost 4 bases, and 7 bases had no gene match. The CDR3 is 16 residues long. CDR3 nucleotide sequence: TGTGCCAGCAGCAAAGTCGGACAGGGGGCAAACTATGGCTACACCTTC. Protein product: CASSKVGQGANYGYTF.

Only a few counts were recorded for this clonotype. This chain uses TRBV5-5 with TRBJ2-4; D is undetermined. V was pared by 1 base and J by 9 bases, with 8 bases between. Germline V CDR1 and CDR2: SGHKS, YYEKEE (reference sequence). This CDR3 has 12 residues. The DNA of the CDR3 is TGTGCCAGCAGCTTGTATGGGATCATTCAGTACTTC. Protein product: CASSLYGIIQYF.

This clonotype was observed a few times. The chain has TRBV7-2 and TRBJ1-5; D unclear. This CDR3 has 15 residues. Germline values: CDR1 SGHTA, CDR2 FQGNSA. V gave up 5 bases and J gave up 0 bases, with 11 bases separating them. This chain's CDR3 is CASSPSRNSNQPQHF. Here the CDR3 DNA reads TGTGCCAGCAGCCCCTCGAGGAATAGCAATCAGCCCCAGCATTTT.

The sample holds many counts of this clonotype. The rearrangement joins TRBV7-8 to TRBJ2-2, with 10 bases that match TRBD2. The CDR3 totals 15 residues. Germline assignment: CDR1 SGHVS and CDR2 FQNEAQ. After removal of 6 bases from V and 1 base from J, the junction contained 2 bases not matched to a gene. This CDR3 reads CASRVAGGNTGELFF. The CDR3 DNA reads as TGTGCCAGCAGAGTAGCGGGGGGGAACACCGGGGAGCTGTTTTTT.

This clonotype occurred many times. The chain employs TRBV7-2 and TRBJ2-1, with D perhaps given as TRBD1 or TRBD2 (5 bases each). This CDR3 has 16 amino acids. Germline values: CDR1 SGHTA, CDR2 FQGNSA. V lost 0 bases and J 0 bases, leaving 9 bases between the germline ends. CDR3 sequence: CASSLAGRDSYNEQFF. CDR3 DNA sequence: TGTGCCAGCAGCTTAGCGGGACGGGACTCCTACAATGAGCAGTTCTTC.

The sample holds a few counts of this clonotype. The V call is TRBV7-9, the J call TRBJ1-2; D is ambiguous. V was pared by 5 bases and J by 4 bases, with 17 bases between. Germline V gene data show CDR1 as SEHNR and CDR2 as FQNEAQ (reference sequence). CDR3 length: 15 amino acids. CDR3 in amino acids: CASSPSEGKGYGYTF. The CDR3 nucleotides read TGTGCCAGCAGCCCTAGCGAGGGTAAGGGCTATGGCTACACCTTC.

The V gene is TRBV27, the J gene TRBJ2-5, with 8 positions matching TRBD2. CDR3 size: 16 residues. With 6 bases clipped from V and 2 bases from J, the junction kept 11 bases outside the gene matches. From germline, CDR1 is MNHEY and CDR2 SMNVEV (reference sequence). CDR3 amino acids: CASRSFGGADQETQYF. The CDR3 DNA reads as TGTGCCAGCAGATCCTTCGGGGGGGCCGATCAAGAGACCCAGTACTTC.

V usage is TRBV7-6 and J usage is TRBJ2-2; D tentatively fits TRBD1 or TRBD2 (7 bases each). This CDR3 has 17 amino acids. V gave up 5 bases and J gave up 3 bases, with 19 bases separating them. The germline CDR1 and CDR2 sequences are SGHVS and FNYEAQ. The CDR3 reads CASSSQGGDPYTGELFF. CDR3 DNA sequence: TGTGCCAGCAGCAGCCAGGGGGGGGACCCCTACACCGGGGAGCTGTTTTTT.

This clonotype was recorded many times. The chain combines TRBV12-3 or TRBV12-4 with TRBJ2-2, with a weak D call TRBD1 (5 bases). The length of the CDR3 is 14 residues. V shed 7 bases and J shed 1 base, with 10 bases lying between them. The CDR3 spells CASNFQGNTGELFF. The CDR3 region has the DNA TGTGCCAGCAACTTCCAGGGGAACACCGGGGAGCTGTTTTTT.

A few counts support this clonotype. The chain employs TRBV5-1 and TRBJ2-5; the D is unclear. Germline V gene lookup returns CDR1 SGHRS and CDR2 YFSETQ. This CDR3 contains 14 residues. V was trimmed by 0 bases and J by 3 bases, leaving 9 bases between them. The CDR3 is CASSLAMGEETQYF. The CDR3 DNA sequence: TGCGCCAGCAGCTTGGCAATGGGTGAAGAGACCCAGTACTTC.

The sample holds a few counts of this clonotype. The chain uses TRBV20-1 and TRBJ2-5, with D uncertain. Germline V lookup: CDR1 DFQATT, CDR2 SNEGSKA (reference sequence). V lost 1 base to trimming and J lost 5 bases, with 17 bases between them. The CDR3 sequence is 15 residues long. Here the CDR3 DNA reads TGCAGTGCTAGAGTCTCCCGAGGCCCCGGGGAGACCCAGTACTTC. It codes for CSARVSRGPGETQYF.

The J gene is TRBJ1-6, the V gene TRBV27, with D uncertain. Trimming shortened V by 7 bases and J by 6 bases, and 13 bases separated the two germline ends. This CDR3 has 14 amino acids. Germline V gene sequence: CDR1 MNHEY, CDR2 SMNVEV (reference sequence). The CDR3 is CASMVGSVNSPLHF. CDR3 DNA: TGTGCCAGCATGGTGGGCTCTGTTAATTCACCCCTCCACTTT.

This clonotype occurred many times. The chain recombines TRBV28 with TRBJ2-1; D ambiguous. The CDR3 loop spans 12 amino acids. V shed 5 bases and J shed 9 bases, with 11 bases lying between them. Germline CDR1 and CDR2: MDHEN and SYDVKM. The CDR3 bases are TGTGCCAGCAGTACACCAGGACGTGAGCAGTTCTTC. As protein: CASSTPGREQFF.

This clonotype was detected ten times or more. The gene calls are TRBV5-1 and TRBJ2-6; D not certain. V was cut by 0 bases and J by 0 bases, with 4 bases left in between. Looked up from germline, CDR1 is SGHRS and CDR2 is YFSETQ. The CDR3 sequence is 15 residues long. CDR3 in DNA: TGCGCCAGCAGCTTGGGGGCCTCTGGGGCCAACGTCCTGACTTTC. It codes for CASSLGASGANVLTF.

This clonotype has a handful of counts. This chain connects TRBV29-1 to TRBJ2-3; the match to TRBD2 covers 7 bases. Trimming cost V 3 bases and J 0 bases; bases outside gene matches: 6. Per the germline V gene, CDR1 is SQVTM and CDR2 is ANQGSEA. This CDR3 region has 15 residues. The CDR3 nucleotides are TGCAGCGTTGAGGCGGGGAGGGGTAGCACAGATACGCAGTATTTT. It is translated as CSVEAGRGSTDTQYF.

This clonotype was seen many times. The rearrangement joins TRBV5-1 to TRBJ2-3; 11 nucleotides match TRBD2. Trimming removed 1 base from V and 6 bases from J; junction bases left unmatched: 4. Germline V lookup: CDR1 SGHRS, CDR2 YFSETQ. This CDR3 is 15 amino acids long. This CDR3 is CASSLLASGGDTQYF. The DNA of the CDR3 is TGCGCCAGCAGCTTGTTGGCTAGCGGGGGGGATACGCAGTATTTT.

This clonotype occurred a few times. J is TRBJ2-2 and V is TRBV12-3 or TRBV12-4; no firm D call. The CDR3 has 14 amino acids. V lost 7 bases and J lost 5, with 14 bases in between. The CDR3 loop is CASKIRIGTGELFF. The CDR3 nucleotides are TGTGCCAGCAAGATTCGTATCGGGACCGGGGAGCTGTTTTTT.

This clonotype was picked up many times. V gene TRBV15 combines with J gene TRBJ2-7; 9 bases align to TRBD1. CDR1 is LNHNV, CDR2 YYDKDF, per germline (reference sequence). The junction had 4 bases not matched to a gene; V was cut back by 4 bases and J by 0 bases. This CDR3 comprises 15 residues. CDR3 sequence reads: CATSIGQGSSYEQYV. Here the CDR3 DNA reads TGTGCCACCAGCATAGGACAGGGGAGCTCCTACGAGCAGTACGTC.

There are a few counts of this clonotype. V and J are TRBV12-3 or TRBV12-4 and TRBJ1-2; no clear D. The V and J ends lost 8 bases and 7 bases respectively, with 17 bases between them. CDR3 size: 13 residues. CDR3 nucleotides: TGTGCCAGCTCGGCAGGCTGGAGCGGTGGCTACACCTTC. This translates into CASSAGWSGGYTF.

In its sample, this clonotype was seen a few times. The V call is TRBV27, the J call TRBJ1-5; 11 bases are a match to TRBD1. The CDR3 runs 16 residues. Germline CDR1 is MNHEY and CDR2 is SMNVEV (reference sequence). J was trimmed by 4 bases and V by 5 bases; bases with no gene match: 7. The CDR3 region is CASSIGQGARNQPQHF. The CDR3 DNA reads TGTGCCAGCAGTATAGGACAGGGGGCGAGGAATCAGCCCCAGCATTTT.

The chain uses TRBV3-1 and TRBJ2-3; D is uncertain. The CDR3 sequence is 17 residues long. Germline V lookup: CDR1 LGHDT, CDR2 YNNKEL (reference sequence). V was pared by 2 bases and J by 1 base, with 16 bases between. CDR3 region: CASSQNNPTARTDTQYF. The CDR3 DNA reads as TGTGCCAGCAGCCAAAACAACCCGACGGCACGCACAGATACGCAGTATTTT.

The chain recombines TRBV14 with TRBJ2-3; perhaps D is TRBD1 or TRBD2 (5 bases each). The CDR3 is 15 residues long. V dropped 4 bases and J dropped 2 bases, with 13 bases sitting between them. The germline V gene encodes CDR1 SGHDN and CDR2 FVKESK. The CDR3 loop is CASSLGPTSTDTQYF. CDR3 DNA: TGTGCCAGCAGCCTGGGACCGACCTCCACAGATACGCAGTATTTT.

This clonotype was detected many times. The CDR3 sequence: CASSRHTSNTEAFF. In DNA, the CDR3 is TGCGCCAGCAGCCGCCATACTTCGAACACTGAAGCTTTCTTT. The J gene is TRBJ1-1, the V gene TRBV4-3; D not certain. The CDR3 extends over 14 amino acids. V lost 4 bases to trimming and J lost 1 base, with 10 bases between them. Looked up from germline, CDR1 is LGHNA and CDR2 is YSLEER.

The genes are TRBV20-1 and TRBJ2-4; D might be TRBD1 (5 bases). The ends were cut back, 5 bases at V and 1 base at J, with 15 bases in the middle. The CDR3 extends over 15 amino acids. Germline V gene lookup returns CDR1 DFQATT and CDR2 SNEGSKA (reference sequence). CDR3 sequence reads: CSAPDNYFAKNIQYF. The CDR3 DNA sequence: TGCAGTGCTCCGGACAACTATTTCGCCAAAAACATTCAGTACTTC.

The chain links TRBV7-8 to TRBJ1-2; weak D call: TRBD1 (5 bases). Trimming shortened V by 5 bases and J by 5 bases, and 9 bases separated the two germline ends. CDR1 and CDR2 (germline): SGHVS, FQNEAQ. The CDR3 covers 12 residues. CDR3 region: CASSPAGYGYTF. CDR3 DNA sequence: TGTGCCAGCAGCCCCGCAGGGTATGGCTACACCTTC.

This clonotype was counted only a few times. The chain is built from TRBV12-5 and TRBJ2-3, with 8 nucleotides matching TRBD2. The length of the CDR3 is 17 residues. Trimming at V came to 0 bases and at J to 3 bases, leaving 8 bases not matched to a gene. Germline V gene sequence: CDR1 LGHNT, CDR2 FRNRAP. The CDR3 bases are TGTGCTAGTGGTTTGGTAGTGACCCGGGAGGGAACAGATACGCAGTATTTT. Translated, it gives CASGLVVTREGTDTQYF.

This clonotype was seen repeatedly, ten times or more. The chain joins TRBV7-6 to TRBJ2-2, with TRBD2 matching 8 bases. Trimming took 3 bases from V and 2 from J; bases not matched to a gene: 5. Germline CDR1 is SGHVS and CDR2 is FNYEAQ. The CDR3 contains 16 residues. CDR3 loop: CASSFGLAGNTGELFF. The DNA for the CDR3 is TGTGCCAGCAGCTTCGGCCTAGCGGGTAACACCGGGGAGCTGTTTTTT.